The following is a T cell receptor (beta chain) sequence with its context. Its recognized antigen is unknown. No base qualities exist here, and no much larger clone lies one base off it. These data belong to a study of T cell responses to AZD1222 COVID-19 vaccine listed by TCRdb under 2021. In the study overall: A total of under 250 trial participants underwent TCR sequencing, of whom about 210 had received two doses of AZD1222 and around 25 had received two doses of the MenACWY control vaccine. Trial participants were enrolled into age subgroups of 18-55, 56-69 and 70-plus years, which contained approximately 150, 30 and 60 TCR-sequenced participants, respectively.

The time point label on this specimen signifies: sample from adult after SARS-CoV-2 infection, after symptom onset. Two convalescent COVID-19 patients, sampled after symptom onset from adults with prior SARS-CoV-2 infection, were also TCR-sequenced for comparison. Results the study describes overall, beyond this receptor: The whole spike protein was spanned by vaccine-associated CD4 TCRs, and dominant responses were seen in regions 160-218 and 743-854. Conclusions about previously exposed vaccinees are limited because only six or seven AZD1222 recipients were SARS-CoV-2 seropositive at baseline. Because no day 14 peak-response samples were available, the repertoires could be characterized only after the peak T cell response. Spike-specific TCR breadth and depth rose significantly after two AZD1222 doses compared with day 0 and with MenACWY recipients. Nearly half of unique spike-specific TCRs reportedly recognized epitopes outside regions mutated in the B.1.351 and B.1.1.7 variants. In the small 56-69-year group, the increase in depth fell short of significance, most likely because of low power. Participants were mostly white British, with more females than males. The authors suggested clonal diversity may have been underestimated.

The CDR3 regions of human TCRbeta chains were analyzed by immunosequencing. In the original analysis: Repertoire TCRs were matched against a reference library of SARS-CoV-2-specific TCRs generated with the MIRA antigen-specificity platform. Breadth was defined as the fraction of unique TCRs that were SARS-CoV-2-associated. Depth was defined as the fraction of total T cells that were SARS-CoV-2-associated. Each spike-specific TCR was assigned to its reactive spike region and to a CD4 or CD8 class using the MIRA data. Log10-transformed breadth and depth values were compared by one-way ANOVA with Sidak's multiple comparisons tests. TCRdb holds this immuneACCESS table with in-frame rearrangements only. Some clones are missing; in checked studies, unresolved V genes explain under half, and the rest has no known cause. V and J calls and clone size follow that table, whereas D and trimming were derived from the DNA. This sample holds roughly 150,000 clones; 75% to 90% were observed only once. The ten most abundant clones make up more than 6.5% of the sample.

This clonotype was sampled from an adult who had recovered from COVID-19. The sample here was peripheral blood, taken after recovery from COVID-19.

The CDR3 protein sequence reads: CASSPQFNGNTEAFF. The nucleotides read TGTGCCAGCAGTCCCCAATTTAATGGGAACACTGAAGCTTTCTTT. The chain joins TRBV7-6 to TRBJ1-1, with the identity of the D gene unclear. The CDR3 runs 15 residues from the cysteine to the phenylalanine. Only the CDR3 DNA stays, 45 bases, in frame from base 1. Reading the germline V gene gives CDR1 SGHVS and CDR2 FNYEAQ. V is clipped by 6 bases and J by 1 base, and the sequence between their germline boundaries is 15 bases long.